This T cell receptor beta chain was captured by sequencing in a study of blood T cell repertoires in COVID-19. Across the whole study: COVID-19 samples, acute and convalescent, were from the United States, Italy and Spain.

Germline CDR1 and CDR2: MNHEY and SVGEGT. Trimming took off 6 bases at V and 6 bases at J, with 12 bases between the two ends. The CDR3 is 12 amino acids. Original processing notes: Reference gene primer amplification gave estimated nucleated cell counts. Profiling relied on immunoSEQ multiplex PCR, and the TCRdb table lists in-frame clones only, not all of them. V and J calls and clone size come straight from that table; D and trimming were deduced from the DNA. This sample carries some 120,000 clones, 90% of them seen once, and the ten largest clones take roughly 2%. The chain joins TRBV6-2 or TRBV6-3 to TRBJ2-7; the D gene is possibly TRBD2 (6 bases). Material: peripheral blood. The clonotype was recovered from a human donor with active COVID-19. The donor label of this sample is uncertain. This CDR3 reads CASSPAAGEQYF. The CDR3 DNA reads TGTGCCAGCAGCCCCGCAGCGGGCGAGCAGTACTTC.